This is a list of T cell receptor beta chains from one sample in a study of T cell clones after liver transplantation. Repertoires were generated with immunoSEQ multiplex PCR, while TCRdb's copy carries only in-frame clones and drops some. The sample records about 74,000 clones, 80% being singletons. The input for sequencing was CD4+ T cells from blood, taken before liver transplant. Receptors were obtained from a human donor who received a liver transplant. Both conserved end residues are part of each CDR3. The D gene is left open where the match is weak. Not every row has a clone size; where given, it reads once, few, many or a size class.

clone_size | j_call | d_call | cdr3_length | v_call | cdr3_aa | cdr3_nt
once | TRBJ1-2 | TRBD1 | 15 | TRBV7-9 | CASSLAGTGILGYTF | TGTGCCAGCAGCCTCGCCGGGACAGGGATTCTCGGCTACACCTTC
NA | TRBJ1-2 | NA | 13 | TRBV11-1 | CASSLGGGLGYTF | TGTGCCAGCAGCCTGGGTGGAGGGCTGGGCTACACCTTC
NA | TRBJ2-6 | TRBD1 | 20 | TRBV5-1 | CASSLGVQGTGGAGANVLTF | TGCGCCAGCAGCTTGGGGGTCCAAGGGACAGGGGGCGCTGGGGCCAACGTCCTGACTTTC
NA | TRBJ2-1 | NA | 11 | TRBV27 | CASRRRREQFF | TGTGCCAGCAGGCGTCGCCGCGAGCAGTTCTTC
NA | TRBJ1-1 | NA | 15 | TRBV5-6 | CASSLESRRYTEAFF | TGTGCCAGCAGCTTAGAAAGTAGGAGATACACTGAAGCTTTCTTT
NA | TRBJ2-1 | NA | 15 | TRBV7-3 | CASSLGAGLLNEQFF | TGTGCCAGCAGCTTAGGGGCGGGTCTCTTAAATGAGCAGTTCTTC
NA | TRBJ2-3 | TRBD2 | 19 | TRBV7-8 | CASSLASGRALYSTDTQYF | TGTGCCAGCAGCTTAGCGAGCGGGAGGGCCCTCTACAGCACAGATACGCAGTATTTT
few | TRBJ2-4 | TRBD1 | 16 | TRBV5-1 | CASSLWTGLAKNIQYF | TGCGCCAGCAGCTTGTGGACAGGACTAGCCAAAAACATTCAGTACTTC
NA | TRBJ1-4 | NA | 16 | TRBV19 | CASSSRTRFGNEKLFF | TGTGCCAGTAGTAGCCGGACCCGTTTTGGTAATGAAAAACTGTTTTTT
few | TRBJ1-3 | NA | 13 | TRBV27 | CATMGVSRNTIYF | TGTGCCACCATGGGGGTATCGAGAAACACCATATATTTT
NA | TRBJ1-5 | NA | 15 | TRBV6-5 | CASSPAVFSNQPQHF | TGTGCCAGCTCCCCCGCGGTATTTAGCAATCAGCCCCAGCATTTT
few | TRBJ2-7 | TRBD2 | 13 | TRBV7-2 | CASSASGPYEQYF | TGTGCCAGCAGCGCTAGCGGGCCTTACGAGCAGTACTTC
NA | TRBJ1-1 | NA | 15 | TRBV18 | CASSPRTGSGTEAFF | TGTGCCAGCTCACCCAGGACGGGGAGCGGCACTGAAGCTTTCTTT
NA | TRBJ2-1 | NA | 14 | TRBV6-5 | CASASANAYNEQFF | TGTGCCAGCGCTAGCGCGAATGCCTACAATGAGCAGTTCTTC
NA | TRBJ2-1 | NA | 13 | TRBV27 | CASSPERGNEQFF | TGTGCCAGCAGTCCCGAAAGGGGCAATGAGCAGTTCTTC
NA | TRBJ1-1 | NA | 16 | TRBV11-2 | CASSRPRDTLNTEAFF | TGTGCCAGCAGCAGACCCCGGGACACCTTGAACACTGAAGCTTTCTTT
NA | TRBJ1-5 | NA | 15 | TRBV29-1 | CSVGGGPYSNQPQHF | TGCAGCGTTGGGGGCGGACCTTATAGCAATCAGCCCCAGCATTTT
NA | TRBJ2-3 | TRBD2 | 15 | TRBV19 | CASSKLAGIADTQYF | TGTGCCAGTAGTAAACTAGCGGGAATTGCAGATACGCAGTATTTT
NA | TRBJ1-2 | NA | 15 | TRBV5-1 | CASSSNREMNYGYTF | TGCGCCAGCAGCTCGAACAGGGAGATGAACTATGGCTACACCTTC
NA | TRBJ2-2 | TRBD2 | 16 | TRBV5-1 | CASSLELAGWAGELFF | TGCGCCAGCAGCTTGGAACTAGCGGGATGGGCCGGGGAGCTGTTTTTT
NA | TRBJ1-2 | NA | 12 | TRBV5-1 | CASRHDNYGYTF | TGCGCCAGCAGACACGATAACTATGGCTACACCTTC
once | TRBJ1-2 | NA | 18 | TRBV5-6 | CASSRLSDWEVKRNGYTF | TGTGCCAGCAGCCGGTTGTCGGACTGGGAGGTAAAAAGGAATGGCTACACCTTC
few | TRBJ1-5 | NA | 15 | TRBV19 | CASLLRGGSNQPQHF | TGTGCCAGCCTATTGCGTGGGGGATCAAATCAGCCCCAGCATTTT
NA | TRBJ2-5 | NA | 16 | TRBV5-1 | CASSPRSGLGQETQYF | TGCGCCAGCAGCCCACGAAGTGGTTTGGGGCAAGAGACCCAGTACTTC
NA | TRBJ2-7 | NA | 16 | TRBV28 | CASSSRQSASTYEQYF | TGTGCCAGCAGTTCCCGTCAGAGCGCGAGTACCTACGAGCAGTACTTC
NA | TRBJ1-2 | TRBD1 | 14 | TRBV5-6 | CASSWGQGAGGYTF | TGTGCCAGCAGCTGGGGACAGGGGGCCGGTGGCTACACCTTC
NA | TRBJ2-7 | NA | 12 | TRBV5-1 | CASSLTSYEQYF | TGCGCCAGCAGCTTAACCTCCTACGAGCAGTACTTC
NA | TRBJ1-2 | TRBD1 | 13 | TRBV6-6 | CASSIDRDYGYTF | TGTGCCAGCAGCATAGACAGGGACTATGGCTACACCTTC
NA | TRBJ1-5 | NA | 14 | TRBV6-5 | CASRQTKGVQPQHF | TGTGCCAGCAGGCAAACGAAAGGGGTTCAGCCCCAGCATTTT
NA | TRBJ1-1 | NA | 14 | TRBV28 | CASRGTYTNTEAFF | TGTGCCAGCAGGGGAACGTACACAAACACTGAAGCTTTCTTT
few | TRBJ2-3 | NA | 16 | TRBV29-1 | CSVEGLRDYGTDTQYF | TGCAGCGTTGAAGGTTTACGGGATTACGGCACAGATACGCAGTATTTT
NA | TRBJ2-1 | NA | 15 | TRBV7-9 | CASSAPGGWDNEQFF | TGTGCCAGCAGCGCCCCCGGAGGATGGGACAATGAGCAGTTCTTC
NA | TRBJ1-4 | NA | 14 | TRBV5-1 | CASSLGSMREKLFF | TGCGCCAGCAGCTTGGGGTCAATGCGGGAAAAACTGTTTTTT
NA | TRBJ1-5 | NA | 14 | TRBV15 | CATSSGTRDQPQHF | TGTGCCACCAGCAGCGGGACCCGCGATCAGCCCCAGCATTTT
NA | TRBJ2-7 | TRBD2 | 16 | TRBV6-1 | CASSEAWGGGLTKQYF | TGTGCCAGCAGTGAAGCTTGGGGGGGAGGACTGACGAAGCAGTACTTC
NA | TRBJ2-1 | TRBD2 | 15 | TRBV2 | CASRALSGRYNEQFF | TGTGCCAGCAGGGCGCTTAGCGGGCGTTACAATGAGCAGTTCTTC
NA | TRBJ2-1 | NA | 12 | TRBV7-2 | CASSRTYNEQFF | TGTGCCAGCAGCCGGACATACAATGAGCAGTTCTTC
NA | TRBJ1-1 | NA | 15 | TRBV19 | CASSIDGKRNTEAFF | TGTGCCAGTAGTATAGATGGGAAGAGGAACACTGAAGCTTTCTTT
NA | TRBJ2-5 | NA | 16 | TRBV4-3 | CASSFGSDVTQETQYF | TGCGCCAGCAGCTTCGGGTCAGACGTGACCCAAGAGACCCAGTACTTC
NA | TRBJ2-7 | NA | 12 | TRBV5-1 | CASRTDSYEQYF | TGCGCCAGCAGAACGGACTCCTACGAGCAGTACTTC
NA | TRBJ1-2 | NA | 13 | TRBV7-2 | CASSLAGASGYTF | TGTGCCAGCAGCTTAGCAGGGGCGAGTGGCTACACCTTC
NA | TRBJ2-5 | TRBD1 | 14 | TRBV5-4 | CASHRGDRQETQYF | TGTGCCAGCCACAGGGGGGACCGGCAAGAGACCCAGTACTTC
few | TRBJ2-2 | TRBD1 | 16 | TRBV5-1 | CASSPHRDRSTGELFF | TGCGCCAGCAGCCCACACCGGGACAGGTCAACCGGGGAGCTGTTTTTT
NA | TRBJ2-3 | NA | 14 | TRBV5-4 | CASSLERGTDTQYF | TGTGCCAGCAGCTTGGAGAGGGGCACAGATACGCAGTATTTT
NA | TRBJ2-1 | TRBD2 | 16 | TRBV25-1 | CASSELGASGHNEQFF | TGTGCCAGCAGTGAATTAGGGGCTAGCGGCCACAATGAGCAGTTCTTC
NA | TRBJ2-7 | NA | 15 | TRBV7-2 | CASSLTDSASNEQYF | TGTGCCAGCAGCCTGACCGACTCCGCCTCGAACGAGCAGTACTTC
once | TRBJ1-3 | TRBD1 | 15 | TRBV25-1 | CASSQTGGSGNTIYF | TGTGCCAGCAGCCAGACAGGGGGCTCTGGAAACACCATATATTTT
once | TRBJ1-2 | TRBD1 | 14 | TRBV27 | CASSRDRGAYGYTF | TGTGCCAGCAGCCGGGACAGGGGCGCTTATGGCTACACCTTC
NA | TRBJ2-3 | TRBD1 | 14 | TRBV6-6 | CANSYTGGTDTQYF | TGTGCCAACAGTTACACAGGGGGCACAGATACGCAGTATTTT
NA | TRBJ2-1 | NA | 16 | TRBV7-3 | CASSLKGGGSYNEQFF | TGTGCCAGCAGCTTAAAAGGAGGGGGCTCCTACAATGAGCAGTTCTTC
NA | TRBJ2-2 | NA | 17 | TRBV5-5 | CASSSGSREGNTGELFF | TGTGCCAGCAGCTCCGGATCGAGGGAAGGGAACACCGGGGAGCTGTTTTTT
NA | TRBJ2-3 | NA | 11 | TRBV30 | CASRPGDTQYF | TGTGCCTCCAGACCGGGAGATACGCAGTATTTT
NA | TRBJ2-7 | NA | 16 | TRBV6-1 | CASSGPLGASSYEQYF | TGTGCCAGCAGTGGTCCCCTGGGGGCTAGCTCCTACGAGCAGTACTTC
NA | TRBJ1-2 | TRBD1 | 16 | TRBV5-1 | CASSPGTVPFNYGYTF | TGCGCCAGCAGCCCTGGGACAGTGCCATTTAACTATGGCTACACCTTC
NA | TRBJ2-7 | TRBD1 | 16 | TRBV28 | CASSPLSHRGDNEQYF | TGTGCCAGCAGTCCACTCTCACACAGGGGAGATAACGAGCAGTACTTC
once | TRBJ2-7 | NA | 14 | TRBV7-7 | CASSLAYPPYEQYF | TGTGCCAGCAGCTTAGCCTACCCTCCCTACGAGCAGTACTTC
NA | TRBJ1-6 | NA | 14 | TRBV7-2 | CASSQSSYNSPLHF | TGTGCCAGCAGCCAGAGCTCCTATAATTCACCCCTCCACTTT
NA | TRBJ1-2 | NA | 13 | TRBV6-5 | CASSYGGSYGYTF | TGTGCCAGCAGTTACGGGGGGTCCTATGGCTACACCTTC